Below are 18 T cell receptor beta chains sequenced from a single sample in a study of blood T cell repertoires in COVID-19. The protocol was immunoSEQ multiplex PCR, while the TCRdb copy is restricted to in-frame clones and leaves out a portion. The top ten clones hold about 0.83% of a sample with approximately 340,000 clones, 90% to 95% of them seen once. The sequenced sample consisted of PBMCs or T cells enriched from blood (not recorded which). These receptors came from a middle-aged woman who had been exposed to COVID-19.

The chain has TRBV13 and TRBJ2-3; 14 nucleotides match TRBD2. This CDR3 has 16 amino acids. Trimming took 5 bases from V and 4 from J; bases not matched to a gene: 5. Germline V lookup: CDR1 PRHDT, CDR2 FYEKMQ (reference sequence). CDR3 region: CASSGRTSGGPDTQYF. Here the CDR3 DNA reads TGTGCCAGCAGCGGACGGACTAGCGGGGGGCCAGATACGCAGTATTTT.

In this sample, this clone turned up a few times. The chain has TRBV10-1 and TRBJ2-2; possible D gene TRBD1, 6 bases. The length of the CDR3 is 14 residues. V lost 2 bases and J 4 bases, leaving 8 bases between the germline ends. Per the germline V gene, CDR1 is WNHNN and CDR2 is SYGVQD (reference sequence). CDR3: CASSETGPTGELFF. CDR3 nucleotides: TGCGCCAGCAGTGAGACAGGGCCCACCGGGGAGCTGTTTTTT.

The chain has TRBV12-3 or TRBV12-4 and TRBJ1-2; TRBD1 agrees at 7 bases. The CDR3 extends over 13 amino acids. J gave up 4 bases and V 5 bases, and 4 bases lay outside the gene matches. CDR3 bases: TGTGCCAGCAGTCGAGACAGGGCCTATGGCTACACCTTC. Translation: CASSRDRAYGYTF.

This clone was recorded only once. V usage is TRBV27 and J usage is TRBJ1-5; D gene uncertain. This CDR3 is built from 15 residues. V was trimmed by 5 bases and J by 4 bases, leaving 15 bases between them. Germline lookup yields CDR1 MNHEY and CDR2 SMNVEV (reference sequence). CDR3 sequence (DNA): TGTGCCAGCAGTGCCACCGGCGGTTATAATCAGCCCCAGCATTTT. Its protein is CASSATGGYNQPQHF.

The chain carries TRBV7-2 and TRBJ2-1; perhaps TRBD2 as D (5 bases). Per the germline V gene, CDR1 is SGHTA and CDR2 is FQGNSA. The CDR3 has 17 residues. The V gene lost 5 bases and the J gene lost 0 bases, with 17 bases spanning the gap. In DNA, the CDR3 is TGTGCCAGCAGCCATACTGAGCGGTACCGCTCCTACAATGAGCAGTTCTTC. This sequence encodes CASSHTERYRSYNEQFF.

The chain couples TRBV5-1 to TRBJ1-1, with 9 positions matching TRBD1. Germline V gene lookup returns CDR1 SGHRS and CDR2 YFSETQ. V shed 4 bases, J shed 3 bases, and the junction held 4 bases outside the gene matches. The CDR3 is 14 residues long. In nucleotides, the CDR3 is TGCGCCAGCAGCCTTCGGGACAGGGACACTGAAGCTTTCTTT. Translating it yields CASSLRDRDTEAFF. The whole variable domain, filled in from reference TRBV5-1 and TRBJ1-1, reads KAGVTQTPRYLIKTRGQQVTLSCSPISGHRSVSWYQQTPGQGLQFLFEYFSETQRNKGNFPGRFSGRQFSNSRSEMNVSTLELGDSALYLCASSLRDRDTEAFFGQGTRLTVV.

The V gene is TRBV5-1, the J gene TRBJ1-4; 7 bases agree with TRBD1. The V and J ends lost 3 bases and 8 bases, in that order; junction bases with no gene match: 10. There are 15 residues in the CDR3. Germline assignment: CDR1 SGHRS and CDR2 YFSETQ. DNA of the CDR3: TGCGCCAGCAGCTCATCCAGGGGGGCAGGCGAAAAACTGTTTTTT. Protein sequence: CASSSSRGAGEKLFF. The full variable domain, rest sourced from reference TRBV5-1 and TRBJ1-4, is KAGVTQTPRYLIKTRGQQVTLSCSPISGHRSVSWYQQTPGQGLQFLFEYFSETQRNKGNFPGRFSGRQFSNSRSEMNVSTLELGDSALYLCASSSSRGAGEKLFFGSGTQLSVL.

The chain couples TRBV19 to TRBJ1-5, with D possibly TRBD1 on 5 matching bases. The V end lost 3 bases, the J end lost 3 bases, and 9 bases lay between the germline ends. Germline CDR1 reads LNHDA; CDR2 reads SQIVND (reference sequence). CDR3 length equals 14 residues. The CDR3 nucleotides are TGTGCCAGTAGTATTCAAGGGGACAATCAGCCCCAGCATTTT. Its protein is CASSIQGDNQPQHF.

The chain links TRBV13 to TRBJ1-2, with a weak D call TRBD1 (6 bases). Per the germline V gene, CDR1 is PRHDT and CDR2 is FYEKMQ (reference sequence). The CDR3 has 16 residues. With 4 bases removed from V and 0 bases from J, the gap between germline ends came to 15 bases. The CDR3 DNA reads TGTGCCAGCAGCTCAGTCAGGGGCCCGACTAACTATGGCTACACCTTC. It yields the protein CASSSVRGPTNYGYTF.

The gene calls are TRBV27 and TRBJ2-1, with TRBD2 matching over 7 bases. CDR1 MNHEY and CDR2 SMNVEV come from the germline V gene (reference sequence). The CDR3 runs 16 residues. V gave up 5 bases and J gave up 3 bases; unmatched junction bases: 10. CDR3 sequence reads: CASSPGGGQGYNEQFF. The CDR3 DNA follows: TGTGCCAGCAGTCCGGGCGGGGGTCAAGGCTACAATGAGCAGTTCTTC.

The rearrangement joins TRBV18 to TRBJ1-1; possibly TRBD1 for D (6 bases). The CDR3 has 15 residues. The germline V gene encodes CDR1 KGHSH and CDR2 LQKENI. V was cut by 1 base and J by 1 base, with 10 bases left in between. CDR3: CASSPLGQPNTEAFF. DNA of the CDR3: TGTGCCAGCTCACCACTAGGACAGCCGAACACTGAAGCTTTCTTT.

This chain joins TRBV6-5 and TRBJ1-2; 7 bases are shared with TRBD1. CDR1 and CDR2 from the germline V gene are MNHEY and SVGAGI. Trimming at V came to 2 bases and at J to 7 bases, leaving 7 bases not matched to a gene. The CDR3 extends over 14 amino acids. For the CDR3, the DNA is TGTGCCAGCAGTTACGTTTCGGCAGGGGGTGGCTACACCTTC. It specifies CASSYVSAGGGYTF.

This chain uses TRBV20-1 with TRBJ1-2; D is perhaps TRBD1 (5 bases). Deletions cut 6 bases from V and 8 bases from J, with 13 bases between. This CDR3 has 11 residues. CDR1 DFQATT and CDR2 SNEGSKA come from the germline V gene (reference sequence). The CDR3 bases are TGCAGTGCCGAGACAGTGGGCGGCTACACCTTC. Encoded protein: CSAETVGGYTF.

This rearrangement joins TRBV6-5 to TRBJ2-1; the match to TRBD2 covers 12 bases. CDR1 and CDR2 from the germline V gene are MNHEY and SVGAGI. CDR3 size: 16 residues. J lost 8 bases, V lost 0 bases, and 5 bases had no gene match. The CDR3 is CASSYSRTSGIHEQFF. In DNA, the CDR3 is TGTGCCAGCAGTTACTCGAGGACTAGCGGGATACATGAGCAGTTCTTC.

The CDR3 bases are TGTGCCAGCTCACCACCGAGTAACACGGGGGGCTACACCTTC. It yields the protein CASSPPSNTGGYTF. The chain recombines TRBV18 with TRBJ1-2, with D unclear. This CDR3 comprises 14 residues. Germline V gene data show CDR1 as KGHSH and CDR2 as LQKENI. The ends were cut back, 0 bases at V and 8 bases at J, with 13 bases in the middle.

The rearrangement uses TRBV11-2 and TRBJ1-1; possibly TRBD1 for D (6 bases). The CDR3 has 14 residues. CDR1 and CDR2 (germline): SGHAT, FQNNGV. Trimming pared 6 bases from V and 4 bases from J, leaving 15 bases between. The DNA of the CDR3 is TGTGCCAGCAGACGTGGGGGGGCAATCACTGAAGCTTTCTTT. Amino acids: CASRRGGAITEAFF.

The chain has TRBV19 and TRBJ1-5; TRBD1 might be the D (5 bases). The V gene lost 2 bases and the J gene lost 2 bases, with 13 bases spanning the gap. Germline CDR1 LNHDA, CDR2 SQIVND (reference sequence). This CDR3 has 16 amino acids. Here the CDR3 reads CASSISPGGGNQPQHF. As DNA, the CDR3 is TGTGCCAGTAGTATAAGTCCGGGAGGGGGCAATCAGCCCCAGCATTTT.

V gene TRBV6-2 or TRBV6-3 combines with J gene TRBJ2-5, with D possibly called TRBD1 or TRBD2 (7 bases each). Germline V CDR1 and CDR2: MNHEY, SVGEGT. Trimming stripped 6 bases from V and 1 base from J, with 12 bases between. The CDR3 sequence is 14 residues long. The CDR3 DNA reads TGTGCCAGCAGCAGGGGGGGGGTCCAAGAGACCCAGTACTTC. This encodes CASSRGGVQETQYF.